Given below is one T cell receptor (beta chain) in context. It was RNA transcripts that yielded the amplified TCR beta CDR3 regions. Initially, a first-round RT-PCR of the TCR CDR3 employed the HTBI primer set. TCRdb re-called the multiplex PCR reads with MiXCR, one entry per CDR3 protein. The profile covers 550,000 to 650,000 distinct CDR3 sequences, with 14% appearing a single time and more than 5% taken by the ten largest. These data belong to a study of T cells in Graves' hyperthyroidism and ophthalmopathy. CDR3 length: 16 residues. Germline assignment: CDR1 MNHEY and CDR2 SMNVEV (reference sequence). The V end was cut by 1 base, the J end by 12 bases, with 22 bases between.

Sequencing was done on a sample of blood. This TCR was recovered from a woman aged 25-40 years with Graves' hyperthyroidism that later progressed to Graves' ophthalmopathy. J is TRBJ2-4 and V is TRBV27, with unresolved D. Here the CDR3 reads CASSLLSDGIDLGQYF. Here the CDR3 DNA reads TGTGCCAGCAGTTTATTGAGTGACGGAATCGATTTGGGTCAGTACTTC.